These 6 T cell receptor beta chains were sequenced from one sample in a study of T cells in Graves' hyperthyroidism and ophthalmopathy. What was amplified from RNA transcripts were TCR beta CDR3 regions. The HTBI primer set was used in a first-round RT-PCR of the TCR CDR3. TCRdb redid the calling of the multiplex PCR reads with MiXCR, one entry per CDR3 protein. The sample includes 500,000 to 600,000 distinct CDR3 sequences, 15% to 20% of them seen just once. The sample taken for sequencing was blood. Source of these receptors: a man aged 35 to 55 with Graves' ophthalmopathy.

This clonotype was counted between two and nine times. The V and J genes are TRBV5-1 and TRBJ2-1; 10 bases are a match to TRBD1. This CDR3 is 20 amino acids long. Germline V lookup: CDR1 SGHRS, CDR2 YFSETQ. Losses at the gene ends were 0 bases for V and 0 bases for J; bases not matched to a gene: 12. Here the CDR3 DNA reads TGCGCCAGCAGCTTGGCTGGGGACAGGGGACCCCCCAGCTCCTACAATGAGCAGTTCTTC. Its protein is CASSLAGDRGPPSSYNEQFF.

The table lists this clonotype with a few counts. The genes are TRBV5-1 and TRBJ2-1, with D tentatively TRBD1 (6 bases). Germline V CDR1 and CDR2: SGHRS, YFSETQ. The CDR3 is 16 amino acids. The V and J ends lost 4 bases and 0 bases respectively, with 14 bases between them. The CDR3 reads CASSKLDSGSYNEQFF. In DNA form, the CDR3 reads TGCGCCAGCAGCAAACTGGACAGTGGCTCCTACAATGAGCAGTTCTTC.

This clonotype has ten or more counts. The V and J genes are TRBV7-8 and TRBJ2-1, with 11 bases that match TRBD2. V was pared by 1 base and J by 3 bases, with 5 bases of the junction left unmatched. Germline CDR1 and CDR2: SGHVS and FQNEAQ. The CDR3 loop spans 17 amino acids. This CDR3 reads CASSLESGTSGYNEQFF. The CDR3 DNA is TGTGCCAGCAGCTTAGAATCCGGGACTAGCGGCTACAATGAGCAGTTCTTC.

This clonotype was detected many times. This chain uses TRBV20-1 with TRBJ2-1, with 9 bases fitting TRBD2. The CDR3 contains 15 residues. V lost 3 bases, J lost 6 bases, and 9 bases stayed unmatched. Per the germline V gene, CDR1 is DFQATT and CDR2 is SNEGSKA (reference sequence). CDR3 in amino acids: CSASGFLAGPNEQFF. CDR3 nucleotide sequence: TGCAGTGCTAGTGGGTTTCTAGCGGGGCCCAATGAGCAGTTCTTC.

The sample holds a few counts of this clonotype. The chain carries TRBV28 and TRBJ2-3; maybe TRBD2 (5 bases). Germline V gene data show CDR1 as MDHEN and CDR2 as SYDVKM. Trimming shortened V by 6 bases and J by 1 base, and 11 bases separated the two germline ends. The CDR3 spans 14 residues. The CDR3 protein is CASRLLVGTDTQYF. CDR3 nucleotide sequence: TGTGCCAGCAGACTACTAGTGGGCACAGATACGCAGTATTTT.

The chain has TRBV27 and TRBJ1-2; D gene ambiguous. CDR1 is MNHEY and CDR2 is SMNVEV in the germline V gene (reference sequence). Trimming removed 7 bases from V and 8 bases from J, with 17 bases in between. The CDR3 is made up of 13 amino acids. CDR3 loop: CASKEVSNMGYTF. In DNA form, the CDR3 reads TGTGCCAGCAAGGAAGTTTCCAATATGGGCTACACCTTC.